This T cell receptor (beta chain) was recovered during a study of OX40 agonist ivuxolimab in advanced cancers. Study-wide results and limits: Among the lowest peripheral clonal expansion occurred in 0.1-3.0 mg/kg partial responders.

V dropped 1 base and J dropped 4; count of bases not matched to a gene: 1. The CDR3 totals 15 residues. The germline V gene has CDR1 MNHNS and CDR2 SASEGT. Using immunoSEQ multiplex PCR, the repertoire was profiled, and TCRdb retains in-frame clones only, with some absent. The table lists under 70,000 clones, about 90% of them singletons. Note on this clone: Its antigen is as yet unknown.

Sequenced material: CD4+ or CD8+ T cells sorted from blood, taken in a trial of the OX40 agonist ivuxolimab. This sequence joins TRBV6-1 and TRBJ2-2; 9 positions agree with TRBD1. The origin of this receptor is an adult with an advanced solid tumor such as melanoma, head and neck, liver or kidney cancer. The CDR3 coding sequence is TGTGCCAGCAGTGAAGAGACAGGGGGCACCGGGGAGCTGTTTTTT. It yields the protein CASSEETGGTGELFF.